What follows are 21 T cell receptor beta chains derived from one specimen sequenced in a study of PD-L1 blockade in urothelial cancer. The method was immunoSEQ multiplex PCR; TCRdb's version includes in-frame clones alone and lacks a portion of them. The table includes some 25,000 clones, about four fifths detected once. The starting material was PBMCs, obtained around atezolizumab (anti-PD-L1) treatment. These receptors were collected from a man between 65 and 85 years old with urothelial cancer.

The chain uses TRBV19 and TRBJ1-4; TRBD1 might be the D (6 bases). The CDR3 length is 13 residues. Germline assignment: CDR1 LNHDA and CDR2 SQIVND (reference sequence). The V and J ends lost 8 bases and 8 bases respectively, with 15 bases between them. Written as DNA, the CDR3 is TGTGCCAGTGGACCTTCGACAGGAGAAAAACTGTTTTTT. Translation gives CASGPSTGEKLFF.

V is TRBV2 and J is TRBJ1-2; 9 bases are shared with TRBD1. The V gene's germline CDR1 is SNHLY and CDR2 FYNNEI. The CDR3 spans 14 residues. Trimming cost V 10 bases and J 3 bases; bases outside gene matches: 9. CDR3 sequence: CAIPPGQGHYGYTF. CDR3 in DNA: TGTGCCATCCCCCCGGGACAGGGTCACTATGGCTACACCTTC.

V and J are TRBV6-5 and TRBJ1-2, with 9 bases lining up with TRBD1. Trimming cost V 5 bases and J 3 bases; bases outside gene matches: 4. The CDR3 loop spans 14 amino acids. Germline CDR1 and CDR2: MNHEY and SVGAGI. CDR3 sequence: CASSMDRGDYGYTF. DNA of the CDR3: TGTGCCAGCAGTATGGACAGGGGTGACTATGGCTACACCTTC.

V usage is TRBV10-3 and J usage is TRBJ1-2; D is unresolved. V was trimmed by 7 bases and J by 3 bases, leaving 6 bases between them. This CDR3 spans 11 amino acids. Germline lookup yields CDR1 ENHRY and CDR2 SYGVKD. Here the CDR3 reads CAIKRDYGYTF. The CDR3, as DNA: TGTGCCATCAAGAGGGACTATGGCTACACCTTC.

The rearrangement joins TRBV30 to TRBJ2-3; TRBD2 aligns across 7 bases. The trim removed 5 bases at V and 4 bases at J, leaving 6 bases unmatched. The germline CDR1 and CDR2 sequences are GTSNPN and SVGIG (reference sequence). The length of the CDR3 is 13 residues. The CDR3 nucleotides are TGTGCCTGGGCGGGGCTAGCGGCAGATACGCAGTATTTT. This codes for CAWAGLAADTQYF.

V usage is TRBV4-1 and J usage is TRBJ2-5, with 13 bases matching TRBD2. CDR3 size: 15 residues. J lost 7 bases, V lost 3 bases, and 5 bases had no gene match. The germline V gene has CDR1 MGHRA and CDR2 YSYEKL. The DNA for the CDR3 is TGCGCCAGCAGCCACGGACTAGCGGGAGTGGGGACCCAGTACTTC. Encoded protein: CASSHGLAGVGTQYF.

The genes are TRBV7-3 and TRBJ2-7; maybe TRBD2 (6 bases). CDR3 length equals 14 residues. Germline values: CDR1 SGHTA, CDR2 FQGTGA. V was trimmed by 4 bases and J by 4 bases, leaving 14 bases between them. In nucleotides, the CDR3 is TGTGCCAGCAGCTCTTCCGGGACTGAGTACGAGCAGTACTTC. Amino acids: CASSSSGTEYEQYF.

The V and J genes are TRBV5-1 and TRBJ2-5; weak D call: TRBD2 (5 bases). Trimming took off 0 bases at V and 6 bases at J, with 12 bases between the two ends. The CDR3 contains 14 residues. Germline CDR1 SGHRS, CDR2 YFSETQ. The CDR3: CASSLVGEFQTQYF. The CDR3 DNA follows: TGCGCCAGCAGCTTGGTTGGGGAGTTCCAGACCCAGTACTTC.

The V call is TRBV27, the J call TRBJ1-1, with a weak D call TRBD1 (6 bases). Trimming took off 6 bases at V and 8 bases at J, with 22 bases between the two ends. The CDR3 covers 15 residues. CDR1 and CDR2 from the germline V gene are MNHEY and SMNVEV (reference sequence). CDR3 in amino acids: CASSPGGAPKEEAFF. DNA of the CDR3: TGTGCCAGCAGCCCTGGGGGCGCCCCGAAGGAGGAAGCTTTCTTT.

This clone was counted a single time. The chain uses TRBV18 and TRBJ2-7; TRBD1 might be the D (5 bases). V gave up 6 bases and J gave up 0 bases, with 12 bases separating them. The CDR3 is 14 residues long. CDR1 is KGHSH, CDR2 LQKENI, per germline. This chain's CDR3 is CASSYMDTSYEQYF. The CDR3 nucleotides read TGTGCCAGCTCCTACATGGACACCTCCTACGAGCAGTACTTC.

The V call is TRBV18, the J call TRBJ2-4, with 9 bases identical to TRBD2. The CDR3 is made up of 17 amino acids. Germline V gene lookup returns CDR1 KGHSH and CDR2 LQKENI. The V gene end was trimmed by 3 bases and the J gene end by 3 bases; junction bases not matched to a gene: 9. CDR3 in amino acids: CASSPTLSGRGKNIQYF. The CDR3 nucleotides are TGTGCCAGCTCACCTACTCTTAGCGGGAGAGGCAAAAACATTCAGTACTTC.

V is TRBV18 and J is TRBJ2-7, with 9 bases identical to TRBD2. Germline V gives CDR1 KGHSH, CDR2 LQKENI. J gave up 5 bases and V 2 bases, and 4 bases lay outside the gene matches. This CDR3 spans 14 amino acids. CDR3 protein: CASSPMIAGDEQYF. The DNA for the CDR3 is TGTGCCAGCTCACCAATGATAGCGGGAGACGAGCAGTACTTC.

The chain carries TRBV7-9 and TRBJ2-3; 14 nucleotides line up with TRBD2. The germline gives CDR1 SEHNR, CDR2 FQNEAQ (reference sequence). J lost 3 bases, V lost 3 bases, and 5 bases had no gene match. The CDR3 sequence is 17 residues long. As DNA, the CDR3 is TGTGCCAGCAGCTTGGGACTAGCGGGAGTGGGGACAGATACGCAGTATTTT. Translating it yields CASSLGLAGVGTDTQYF.

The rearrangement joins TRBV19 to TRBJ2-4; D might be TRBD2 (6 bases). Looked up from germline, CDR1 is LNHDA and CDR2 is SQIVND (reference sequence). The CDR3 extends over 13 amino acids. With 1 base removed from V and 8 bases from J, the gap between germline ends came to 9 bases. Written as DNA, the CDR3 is TGTGCCAGTAGTATAGTTGGCGGGGACATTCAGTACTTC. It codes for CASSIVGGDIQYF. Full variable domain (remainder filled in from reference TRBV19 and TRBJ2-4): DGGITQSPKYLFRKEGQNVTLSCEQNLNHDAMYWYRQDPGQGLRLIYYSQIVNDFQKGDIAEGYSVSREKKESFPLTVTSAQKNPTAFYLCASSIVGGDIQYFGAGTRLSVL.

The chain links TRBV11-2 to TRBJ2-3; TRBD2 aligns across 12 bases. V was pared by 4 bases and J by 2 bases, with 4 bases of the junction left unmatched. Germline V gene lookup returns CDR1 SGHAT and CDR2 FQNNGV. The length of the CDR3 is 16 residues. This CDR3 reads CASSWPSGRATDTQYF. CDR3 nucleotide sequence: TGTGCCAGCAGCTGGCCTAGCGGGAGGGCCACAGATACGCAGTATTTT.

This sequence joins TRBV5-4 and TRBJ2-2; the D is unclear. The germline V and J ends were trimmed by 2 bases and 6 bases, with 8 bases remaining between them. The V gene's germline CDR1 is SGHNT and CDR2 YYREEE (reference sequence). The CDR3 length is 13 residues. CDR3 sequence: CASSLPYAGELFF. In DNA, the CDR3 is TGTGCCAGCAGCTTACCCTACGCCGGGGAGCTGTTTTTT.

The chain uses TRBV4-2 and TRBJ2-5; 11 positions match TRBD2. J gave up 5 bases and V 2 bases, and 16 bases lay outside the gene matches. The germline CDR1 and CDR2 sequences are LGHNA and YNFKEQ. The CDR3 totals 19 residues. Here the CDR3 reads CASSQLLAGVGGGGETQYF. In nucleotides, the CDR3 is TGTGCCAGCAGCCAATTACTAGCGGGAGTGGGTGGAGGGGGGGAGACCCAGTACTTC.

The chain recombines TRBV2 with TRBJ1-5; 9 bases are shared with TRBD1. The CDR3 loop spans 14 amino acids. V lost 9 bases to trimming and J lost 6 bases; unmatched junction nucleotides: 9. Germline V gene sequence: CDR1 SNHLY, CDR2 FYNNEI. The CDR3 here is CASKTGTGLQPQHF. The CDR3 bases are TGTGCCAGTAAGACCGGGACAGGGCTTCAGCCCCAGCATTTT.

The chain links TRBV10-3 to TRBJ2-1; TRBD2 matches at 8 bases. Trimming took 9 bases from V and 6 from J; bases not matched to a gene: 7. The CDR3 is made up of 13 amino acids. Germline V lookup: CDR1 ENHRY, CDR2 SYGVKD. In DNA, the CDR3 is TGTGCCATAGCGGGAGAGAGCAGCAATGAGCAGTTCTTC. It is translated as CAIAGESSNEQFF.

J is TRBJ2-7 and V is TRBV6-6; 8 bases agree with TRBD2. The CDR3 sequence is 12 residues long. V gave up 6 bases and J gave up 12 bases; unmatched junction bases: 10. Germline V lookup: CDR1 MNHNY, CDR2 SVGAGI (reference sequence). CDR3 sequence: CASRPALADTYF. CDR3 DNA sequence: TGTGCCAGCAGACCGGCACTAGCGGACACGTACTTC.

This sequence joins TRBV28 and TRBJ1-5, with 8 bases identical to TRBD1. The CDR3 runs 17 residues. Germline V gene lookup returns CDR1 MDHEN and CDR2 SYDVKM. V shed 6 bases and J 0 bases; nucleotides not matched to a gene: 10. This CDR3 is CASRNRDRSYSNQPQHF. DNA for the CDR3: TGTGCCAGCAGGAACCGGGACAGGAGTTATAGCAATCAGCCCCAGCATTTT.